The next 32 T cell receptor beta chains were all read from a single sample in a study of shared clonotypes between healthy human individuals. Only in-frame clones appear in the TCRdb table, and some are missing; sequencing was by immunoSEQ multiplex PCR. The data contain hundreds of thousands of clones, about 95% of them singletons. Sample: naive CD4+ T cells sorted from blood. Subset defined: CD45RA+ positively selected. These receptors were taken from a woman aged 30 to 39 in good health.

This sequence joins TRBV2 and TRBJ1-5, with D possibly matching TRBD1 (5 bases). Trimming shortened V by 1 base and J by 4 bases, and 8 bases separated the two germline ends. The CDR3 loop spans 14 amino acids. Germline-derived CDR1 and CDR2 are SNHLY and FYNNEI. DNA for the CDR3: TGTGCCAGCAGTGAAGGGACAACTAATCAGCCCCAGCATTTT. Translated: CASSEGTTNQPQHF.

The V and J genes are TRBV10-3 and TRBJ2-7, with 9 bases lining up with TRBD1. Germline CDR1 and CDR2: ENHRY and SYGVKD. The CDR3 is made up of 14 amino acids. J lost 5 bases, V lost 4 bases, and 6 bases had no gene match. As DNA, the CDR3 is TGTGCCATCAGTGTTCAGGACAGGGGAAACGAGCAGTACTTC. It specifies CAISVQDRGNEQYF.

V gene TRBV28 combines with J gene TRBJ1-5; D perhaps matches TRBD1 (5 bases). There are 14 residues in the CDR3. Trimming stripped 2 bases from V and 7 bases from J, with 12 bases between. The V gene's germline CDR1 is MDHEN and CDR2 SYDVKM. CDR3 in DNA: TGTGCCAGCAGTTTAGGGGGTCCGAACCAGCCCCAGCATTTT. Protein: CASSLGGPNQPQHF.

The rearrangement links TRBV6-6 to TRBJ2-7; D remains unclear. The CDR3 contains 13 residues. V dropped 2 bases and J dropped 5 bases, with 10 bases sitting between them. The germline CDR1 and CDR2 sequences are MNHNY and SVGAGI (reference sequence). The CDR3 coding sequence is TGTGCCAGCAGTTACCGTCAGGTCGACGAGCAGTACTTC. This codes for CASSYRQVDEQYF.

The J gene is TRBJ1-4, the V gene TRBV10-3; no definite D call. Germline CDR1 is ENHRY and CDR2 is SYGVKD. Between the trimmed V and J ends, which lost 10 bases and 5 bases, there was a span of 14 bases. This CDR3 has 13 residues. The CDR3 sequence: CATLSEWNEKLFF. As DNA, the CDR3 is TGTGCCACCCTCAGTGAGTGGAATGAAAAACTGTTTTTT.

This clone came up once. The genes are TRBV10-1 and TRBJ2-7, with 8 bases aligning to TRBD2. CDR1 and CDR2 from the germline V gene are WNHNN and SYGVQD (reference sequence). The CDR3 covers 15 residues. With V trimmed by 1 base and J by 2 bases, 4 bases remained unmatched. In nucleotides, the CDR3 is TGCGCCAGCAGTGAGTTTGGCGGGAGGACCTACGAGCAGTACTTC. Translated, it gives CASSEFGGRTYEQYF.

The gene calls are TRBV7-9 and TRBJ1-1; D unclear. CDR3 length: 15 amino acids. V shed 1 base and J shed 5 bases, with 14 bases lying between them. The germline V gene has CDR1 SEHNR and CDR2 FQNEAQ (reference sequence). CDR3 sequence: CASSLVLGRVTEAFF. The CDR3, as DNA: TGTGCCAGCAGCTTAGTCCTGGGCCGAGTGACTGAAGCTTTCTTT.

In this sample, this clone turned up once. CDR3 region: CASSSAYEQYF. CDR3 DNA sequence: TGCGCCAGCAGCTCGGCTTACGAGCAGTACTTC. The chain has TRBV5-1 and TRBJ2-7, with unresolved D. V was clipped by 3 bases and J by 4 bases, with 5 bases between them. CDR3 length: 11 amino acids. Germline V gene sequence: CDR1 SGHRS, CDR2 YFSETQ.

The V call is TRBV7-2, the J call TRBJ1-3, with D hard to call. The CDR3 is 17 residues long. V gave up 9 bases and J gave up 4 bases, with 25 bases separating them. The germline V gene encodes CDR1 SGHTA and CDR2 FQGNSA. The DNA for the CDR3 is TGTGCCAGTGGGCGGGATCCCGGAGGCTTACCCGGAAACACCATATATTTT. It translates to CASGRDPGGLPGNTIYF.

The chain uses TRBV28 and TRBJ2-3; TRBD2 aligns across 8 bases. In germline, CDR1 is MDHEN, CDR2 SYDVKM. V trimming: 5 bases; J trimming: 3 bases; junction bases outside the gene matches: 13. The CDR3 covers 17 residues. The CDR3 spells CASSHSRASGQTDTQYF. CDR3 coding DNA: TGTGCCAGCAGTCACAGCAGGGCTAGCGGGCAGACAGATACGCAGTATTTT.

The V gene is TRBV28, the J gene TRBJ2-7, with D perhaps matching TRBD1 (5 bases). The CDR3 is 15 residues long. Trimming took 3 bases from V and 3 from J, leaving 15 bases between them. The germline gives CDR1 MDHEN, CDR2 SYDVKM. The DNA of the CDR3 is TGTGCCAGCAGTTTCCCCAGCAGGGTGAACTACGAGCAGTACTTC. The encoded protein is CASSFPSRVNYEQYF.

The J gene is TRBJ2-3, the V gene TRBV2; the D gene is possibly TRBD1 (5 bases). Deletions cut 8 bases from V and 8 bases from J, with 11 bases between. Germline V gene sequence: CDR1 SNHLY, CDR2 FYNNEI. CDR3 size: 11 residues. CDR3 sequence: CASAIRGTQYF. In nucleotides, the CDR3 is TGTGCCAGCGCCATAAGGGGTACGCAGTATTTT.

Comments on this clone: Different DNA sequences within this sample yield the same CDR3. The chain combines TRBV28 with TRBJ2-7, with D perhaps assigned TRBD1 or TRBD2 (5 bases each). V lost 5 bases and J lost 2, with 10 bases in between. CDR1 is MDHEN, CDR2 SYDVKM, per germline. CDR3 length: 13 residues. This CDR3 is CASSLGTAYEQYF. The CDR3 DNA reads as TGTGCCAGCAGTCTCGGGACGGCCTACGAGCAGTACTTC.

J is TRBJ2-1 and V is TRBV7-9; D assignment may be TRBD1 or TRBD2 (7 bases each). Trimming took 2 bases from V and 1 from J, leaving 9 bases between them. CDR1 is SEHNR, CDR2 FQNEAQ, per germline (reference sequence). The CDR3 spans 15 residues. The CDR3 sequence: CASSLQGGSYNEQFF. In DNA, the CDR3 is TGTGCCAGCAGCTTACAGGGGGGGTCCTACAATGAGCAGTTCTTC. Full variable domain (missing parts from reference TRBV7-9 and TRBJ2-1): DTGVSQNPRHKITKRGQNVTFRCDPISEHNRLYWYRQTLGQGPEFLTYFQNEAQLEKSRLLSDRFSAERPKGSFSTLEIQRTEQGDSAMYLCASSLQGGSYNEQFFGPGTRLTVL.

The chain recombines TRBV30 with TRBJ2-1; TRBD2 aligns across 8 bases. This CDR3 region has 14 residues. V lost 4 bases to trimming and J lost 9 bases; unmatched junction nucleotides: 11. From germline, CDR1 is GTSNPN and CDR2 SVGIG (reference sequence). For the CDR3, the DNA is TGTGCCTGGAATCCGGGACTAGATTTGCTTGAGCAGTTCTTC. Encoded protein: CAWNPGLDLLEQFF.

The rearrangement uses TRBV6-5 and TRBJ1-1; the D gene is possibly TRBD1 (6 bases). The V gene's germline CDR1 is MNHEY and CDR2 SVGAGI. CDR3 length equals 15 residues. V lost 4 bases, J lost 0 bases, and 12 bases lay in between. The chain's CDR3 is CASSWGDTLNTEAFF. CDR3 bases: TGTGCCAGCAGTTGGGGGGACACTTTGAACACTGAAGCTTTCTTT.

The chain is built from TRBV27 and TRBJ1-3; 11 nucleotides align to TRBD1. The CDR3 totals 15 residues. V trimming: 5 bases; J trimming: 2 bases; junction bases outside the gene matches: 2. Germline V gives CDR1 MNHEY, CDR2 SMNVEV (reference sequence). The CDR3 protein is CASSPDRGPGNTIYF. CDR3 bases: TGTGCCAGCAGTCCGGACAGGGGGCCTGGAAACACCATATATTTT.

With regard to this clone: Within the sample, other DNA sequences also encode this same CDR3. The CDR3 sequence is CASSLPGRYGYTF. In DNA form, the CDR3 reads TGTGCCAGCAGTTTGCCAGGGCGGTATGGCTACACCTTC. The chain combines TRBV28 with TRBJ1-2, with D possibly matching TRBD1 (5 bases). The CDR3 loop spans 13 amino acids. Trimming took 3 bases from V and 5 from J, leaving 10 bases between them. The germline gives CDR1 MDHEN, CDR2 SYDVKM.

The chain is built from TRBV27 and TRBJ1-6, with TRBD1 as a possible D gene (6 bases). Per the germline V gene, CDR1 is MNHEY and CDR2 is SMNVEV (reference sequence). Trimming removed 2 bases from V and 9 bases from J, with 14 bases in between. CDR3 size: 15 residues. DNA for the CDR3: TGTGCCAGCAGTTTAGGGAAGGGGGGGATTTCACCCCTCCACTTT. Its protein product is CASSLGKGGISPLHF.

The chain uses TRBV4-1 and TRBJ1-2, with TRBD1 as a possible D gene (6 bases). CDR1 MGHRA and CDR2 YSYEKL come from the germline V gene. The V and J ends lost 1 base and 7 bases respectively, with 22 bases between them. This CDR3 has 17 amino acids. The DNA of the CDR3 is TGCGCCAGCAGCCAAGGCTCCGATCAGGGGATAATGGGTGGCTACACCTTC. This codes for CASSQGSDQGIMGGYTF.

V usage is TRBV6-1 and J usage is TRBJ2-7; 12 bases fit TRBD2. V lost 8 bases to trimming and J lost 2 bases; unmatched junction nucleotides: 4. This CDR3 spans 14 amino acids. Germline loops: CDR1 MNHNS, CDR2 SASEGT. CDR3 nucleotides: TGTGCCAGCCCTAGCGGGAGGGCTCCCTACGAGCAGTACTTC. It translates to CASPSGRAPYEQYF.

The chain uses TRBV13 and TRBJ2-3; possible D gene TRBD1, 6 bases. The ends were cut back, 0 bases at V and 4 bases at J, with 17 bases in the middle. CDR3 length equals 17 residues. Germline CDR1 and CDR2: PRHDT and FYEKMQ (reference sequence). In DNA, the CDR3 is TGTGCCAGCAGCTTAGGAAGAGCTGGTTGGGGGCCAGATACGCAGTATTTT. Translated, it gives CASSLGRAGWGPDTQYF.

The chain carries TRBV27 and TRBJ2-7, with TRBD2 identical over 7 bases. This CDR3 spans 15 amino acids. From germline, CDR1 is MNHEY and CDR2 SMNVEV (reference sequence). V lost 3 bases to trimming and J lost 3 bases; unmatched junction nucleotides: 8. The CDR3 region is CASSFRVAGGYEQYF. The CDR3 DNA follows: TGTGCCAGCAGTTTCAGAGTAGCGGGCGGCTACGAGCAGTACTTC.

This clone was recorded once. V usage is TRBV7-2 and J usage is TRBJ2-1, with 7 bases identical to TRBD2. There are 15 residues in the CDR3. V shed 3 bases, J shed 10 bases, and the junction held 12 bases outside the gene matches. Germline V lookup: CDR1 SGHTA, CDR2 FQGNSA. The CDR3 coding sequence is TGTGCCAGCAGCTTCCGGGTTGCGGGAGAAGGGGAGCAGTTCTTC. Translation: CASSFRVAGEGEQFF.

This rearrangement joins TRBV28 to TRBJ2-7; TRBD1 matches 9 bases. The CDR3 sequence is 15 residues long. Unmatched junction bases numbered 10, after V lost 8 bases and J lost 2 bases. The germline V gene encodes CDR1 MDHEN and CDR2 SYDVKM. The CDR3 nucleotides are TGTGCCAGCGGTGGTTTTGGGGACAGGGCCTACGAGCAGTACTTC. This sequence encodes CASGGFGDRAYEQYF.

The chain joins TRBV5-1 to TRBJ2-1; D call uncertain. V lost 1 base to trimming and J lost 5 bases, with 13 bases between them. CDR3 size: 15 residues. From germline, CDR1 is SGHRS and CDR2 YFSETQ. CDR3 nucleotide sequence: TGCGCCAGCAGCTTGTCCCCTTCCGGTAACAATGAGCAGTTCTTC. This translates into CASSLSPSGNNEQFF.

This clone occurred once. The rearrangement joins TRBV2 to TRBJ2-1; 12 bases fit TRBD1. The germline V gene encodes CDR1 SNHLY and CDR2 FYNNEI. The V and J ends lost 10 bases and 9 bases, in that order; junction bases with no gene match: 13. This CDR3 is 15 amino acids long. The CDR3 here is CATLGQGASNVEQFF. As DNA, the CDR3 is TGTGCCACTCTGGGACAGGGGGCATCGAATGTTGAGCAGTTCTTC. The full variable domain, its missing parts supplied by reference TRBV2 and TRBJ2-1, is EPEVTQTPSHQVTQMGQEVILRCVPISNHLYFYWYRQILGQKVEFLVSFYNNEISEKSEIFDDQFSVERPDGSNFTLKIRSTKLEDSAMYFCATLGQGASNVEQFFGPGTRLTVL.

V and J are TRBV15 and TRBJ1-6, with TRBD1 as a possible D gene (5 bases). Germline V gives CDR1 LNHNV, CDR2 YYDKDF (reference sequence). There are 15 residues in the CDR3. Trimming removed 3 bases at V and 10 bases at J, with 16 bases between. The DNA for the CDR3 is TGTGCCACCAGCAGGGAAAGCCAGGGTAGCTCACCCCTCCACTTT. It codes for CATSRESQGSSPLHF. The whole variable domain, remainder taken from reference TRBV15 and TRBJ1-6, is DAMVIQNPRYQVTQFGKPVTLSCSQTLNHNVMYWYQQKSSQAPKLLFHYYDKDFNNEADTPDNFQSRRPNTSFCFLDIRSPGLGDTAMYLCATSRESQGSSPLHFGNGTRLTVT.

In this sample, this clone turned up once. The V gene is TRBV2, the J gene TRBJ2-5; either TRBD1 or TRBD2 may supply D (5 bases each). V lost 5 bases and J 7 bases, leaving 20 bases between the germline ends. Per the germline V gene, CDR1 is SNHLY and CDR2 is FYNNEI. CDR3 length equals 15 residues. The CDR3 loop is CASSRGTGIWGTQYF. In DNA form, the CDR3 reads TGTGCCAGCAGTAGGGGAACCGGGATTTGGGGGACCCAGTACTTC.

This clone was observed once. The chain has TRBV29-1 and TRBJ2-7, with a possible D match to TRBD2 (6 bases). The CDR3 has 13 amino acids. V was cut by 4 bases and J by 3 bases, with 13 bases left in between. Germline CDR1 is SQVTM and CDR2 is ANQGSEA. CDR3 nucleotides: TGCAGCGTTGCCGGGGGTAGGGACTACGAGCAGTACTTC. Its translation: CSVAGGRDYEQYF.

The rearrangement joins TRBV10-3 to TRBJ1-2, with TRBD1 identical over 7 bases. The CDR3 loop spans 13 amino acids. The germline gives CDR1 ENHRY, CDR2 SYGVKD. V shed 10 bases, J shed 0 bases, and the junction held 5 bases outside the gene matches. Here the CDR3 reads CATGQETNYGYTF. In nucleotides, the CDR3 is TGTGCCACAGGACAGGAGACTAACTATGGCTACACCTTC.

This chain uses TRBV7-8 with TRBJ2-7; the match to TRBD1 covers 7 bases. The germline V gene has CDR1 SGHVS and CDR2 FQNEAQ. Trimming at V came to 5 bases and at J to 3 bases, leaving 4 bases not matched to a gene. The CDR3 is 13 amino acids. The chain's CDR3 is CASSMRQGYEQYF. CDR3 coding DNA: TGTGCCAGCAGCATGAGACAGGGCTACGAGCAGTACTTC.